This entry lists 30 T cell receptor beta chains sequenced from one sample in a study of early T cells in non-severe SARS-CoV-2 infection. TCRdb reanalysed the 5' RACE reads using MiXCR and keeps one entry per CDR3 protein. The profile shows roughly 80,000 distinct CDR3 sequences, around 15% of them singletons. Sequencing input: whole blood. The source of these receptors is an adult who was a healthcare worker with PCR-confirmed SARS-CoV-2 infection or an uninfected control (not recorded which).

The chain carries TRBV10-1 and TRBJ2-4, with D possibly matching TRBD1 (5 bases). V gave up 0 bases and J gave up 7 bases, with 7 bases separating them. This CDR3 has 13 residues. The germline V gene encodes CDR1 WNHNN and CDR2 SYGVQD (reference sequence). CDR3 in amino acids: CASSESGVNIQYF. The CDR3 region has the DNA TGCGCCAGCAGTGAGTCAGGGGTGAACATTCAGTACTTC.

V and J are TRBV13 and TRBJ2-7; D may be TRBD1 (6 bases). CDR3 length equals 14 residues. Looked up from germline, CDR1 is PRHDT and CDR2 is FYEKMQ (reference sequence). V dropped 4 bases and J dropped 2 bases, with 12 bases sitting between them. The CDR3 loop reads CASSWTGTTYEQYF. DNA for the CDR3: TGTGCCAGCAGCTGGACCGGGACAACCTACGAGCAGTACTTC.

This clonotype came up a few times. The rearrangement joins TRBV19 to TRBJ1-2; a possible D gene is TRBD1 (6 bases). CDR1 is LNHDA and CDR2 is SQIVND in the germline V gene (reference sequence). The CDR3 extends over 20 amino acids. V was pared by 6 bases and J by 1 base, with 30 bases between. The CDR3 loop is CASSPIGLRGAEKNNYGYTF. CDR3 DNA sequence: TGTGCCAGTAGCCCCATCGGGTTGAGGGGGGCGGAAAAGAATAACTATGGCTACACCTTC.

In its sample, this clonotype was seen a few times. The chain is built from TRBV5-1 and TRBJ2-2; the D is unclear. The CDR3 spans 15 residues. In germline, CDR1 is SGHRS, CDR2 YFSETQ. The V end lost 4 bases, the J end lost 8 bases, and 18 bases lay between the germline ends. In DNA form, the CDR3 reads TGCGCCAGCAGCCCTAATTCGCGGTGGGCGGGGGAGCTGTTTTTT. Its protein is CASSPNSRWAGELFF.

This clonotype was detected many times. J is TRBJ2-5 and V is TRBV20-1, with TRBD2 matching over 10 bases. The CDR3 consists of 16 residues. With 3 bases clipped from V and 6 bases from J, the junction kept 13 bases outside the gene matches. Germline V gene lookup returns CDR1 DFQATT and CDR2 SNEGSKA (reference sequence). The CDR3 reads CSARDSGGPPTKTQYF. The CDR3 DNA sequence: TGCAGTGCTAGGGATAGCGGGGGGCCCCCCACGAAGACCCAGTACTTC.

The chain joins TRBV18 to TRBJ2-7, with no clear D. V was trimmed by 0 bases and J by 5 bases, leaving 8 bases between them. The CDR3 is 13 residues long. Germline loops: CDR1 KGHSH, CDR2 LQKENI. For the CDR3, the DNA is TGTGCCAGCTCACCACCGGTAGATCACGAGCAGTACTTC. Amino acid sequence: CASSPPVDHEQYF.

V and J are TRBV30 and TRBJ2-7, with D hard to call. The ends were cut back, 0 bases at V and 5 bases at J, with 8 bases in the middle. This CDR3 contains 12 residues. Germline V gives CDR1 GTSNPN, CDR2 SVGIG (reference sequence). The CDR3 nucleotides are TGTGCCTGGAGTGTAAATGAGAACGAGCAGTACTTC. Residues: CAWSVNENEQYF.

This clonotype was counted only a few times. The chain is built from TRBV4-2 and TRBJ2-3, with TRBD2 matching over 16 bases. Germline V gives CDR1 LGHNA, CDR2 YNFKEQ. There are 16 residues in the CDR3. Trimming removed 4 bases from V and 4 bases from J; junction bases left unmatched: 2. CDR3: CASSPGTSGGADTQYF. CDR3 nucleotide sequence: TGTGCCAGCAGCCCTGGGACTAGCGGGGGGGCAGATACGCAGTATTTT.

This clonotype was detected only a few times. This chain connects TRBV4-1 to TRBJ2-3, with 11 bases matching TRBD1. Germline values: CDR1 MGHRA, CDR2 YSYEKL. CDR3 length equals 15 residues. V lost 1 base to trimming and J lost 8 bases; unmatched junction nucleotides: 5. The CDR3 is CASSQVGTGGATQYF. In DNA form, the CDR3 reads TGCGCCAGCAGCCAAGTCGGGACAGGGGGGGCTACGCAGTATTTT.

Only a few counts were recorded for this clonotype. This chain uses TRBV6-1 with TRBJ2-3; 8 positions match TRBD2. The CDR3 sequence is 15 residues long. The germline V gene encodes CDR1 MNHNS and CDR2 SASEGT. The V and J ends lost 7 bases and 3 bases, in that order; junction bases with no gene match: 9. The CDR3 loop is CASTWPAGVTDTQYF. For the CDR3, the DNA is TGTGCCAGCACGTGGCCAGCGGGGGTAACAGATACGCAGTATTTT.

The table lists this clonotype with many counts. This rearrangement joins TRBV7-9 to TRBJ2-5, with D perhaps matching TRBD2 (6 bases). Germline CDR1 reads SEHNR; CDR2 reads FQNEAQ (reference sequence). The length of the CDR3 is 13 residues. V lost 1 base and J 4 bases, leaving 7 bases between the germline ends. In nucleotides, the CDR3 is TGTGCCAGCAGCTTAGGGGGAGGAGAGACCCAGTACTTC. It codes for CASSLGGGETQYF.

This clonotype was counted ten times or more. The rearrangement links TRBV20-1 to TRBJ2-3, with 10 nucleotides matching TRBD2. Looked up from germline, CDR1 is DFQATT and CDR2 is SNEGSKA (reference sequence). V was clipped by 5 bases and J by 4 bases; unmatched bases: 6. The CDR3 is 14 residues long. The CDR3 bases are TGCAGTGCTGACTTAGCGGGAGGAGCAGATACGCAGTATTTT. This encodes CSADLAGGADTQYF.

The V and J genes are TRBV3-1 and TRBJ1-2; the D is unclear. Trimming took off 4 bases at V and 5 bases at J, with 17 bases between the two ends. There are 15 residues in the CDR3. Looked up from germline, CDR1 is LGHDT and CDR2 is YNNKEL (reference sequence). This CDR3 is CASSRREFQGYGYTF. CDR3 bases: TGTGCCAGCAGCCGTCGCGAGTTCCAAGGTTATGGCTACACCTTC.

The rearrangement links TRBV3-1 to TRBJ2-3, with D possibly matching TRBD2 (6 bases). Deletions cut 4 bases from V and 4 bases from J, with 21 bases between. Looked up from germline, CDR1 is LGHDT and CDR2 is YNNKEL (reference sequence). This CDR3 is built from 17 residues. The CDR3 region has the DNA TGTGCCAGCAGCCCCCTGGGGGGACTTCAACGGGCAGATACGCAGTATTTT. It encodes CASSPLGGLQRADTQYF.

The genes are TRBV6-5 and TRBJ1-2, with 9 nucleotides matching TRBD1. V dropped 6 bases and J dropped 2; count of bases not matched to a gene: 4. Germline loops: CDR1 MNHEY, CDR2 SVGAGI. This CDR3 spans 14 amino acids. CDR3 loop: CASRDRGLNYGYTF. CDR3 sequence (DNA): TGTGCCAGCAGGGACAGGGGTTTGAACTATGGCTACACCTTC.

The rearrangement joins TRBV28 to TRBJ2-3; 9 bases align to TRBD2. The germline V gene encodes CDR1 MDHEN and CDR2 SYDVKM. V was clipped by 3 bases and J by 6 bases; unmatched bases: 7. This CDR3 region has 15 residues. DNA of the CDR3: TGTGCCAGCAGTTTTAGCGGGAGTCTTGGGGATACGCAGTATTTT. Translation gives CASSFSGSLGDTQYF.

This rearrangement joins TRBV3-1 to TRBJ1-6; D gene unclear. Germline V gene data show CDR1 as LGHDT and CDR2 as YNNKEL (reference sequence). V was clipped by 3 bases and J by 10 bases, with 22 bases between them. CDR3 length equals 17 residues. CDR3 loop: CASSHGAELGLESPLHF. The CDR3, as DNA: TGTGCCAGCAGCCACGGCGCCGAATTGGGTCTAGAATCACCCCTCCACTTT.

There are a few counts of this clonotype. Relative to the germline gene, one junction end is altered; a read error may explain this. J is TRBJ2-1 and V is TRBV29-1, with D hard to call. Germline V gene lookup returns CDR1 SQVTM and CDR2 ANQGSEA. The CDR3 runs 13 residues. Written as DNA, the CDR3 is TGCAGCGTCGCAGAAAGCTCCTACAAAGAGCAGTTCTTC. It is translated as CSVAESSYKEQFF.

This clonotype appeared many times. The chain employs TRBV7-9 and TRBJ2-6; D uncertain. V was cut by 5 bases and J by 4 bases, with 9 bases left in between. This CDR3 region has 14 residues. Germline V gene lookup returns CDR1 SEHNR and CDR2 FQNEAQ (reference sequence). DNA for the CDR3: TGTGCCAGCAGCCCGGATCTCGGGGCCAACGTCCTGACTTTC. Protein product: CASSPDLGANVLTF. The complete variable domain, with remaining parts taken from reference TRBV7-9 and TRBJ2-6, reads DTGVSQNPRHKITKRGQNVTFRCDPISEHNRLYWYRQTLGQGPEFLTYFQNEAQLEKSRLLSDRFSAERPKGSFSTLEIQRTEQGDSAMYLCASSPDLGANVLTFGAGSRLTVL.

The genes are TRBV5-1 and TRBJ2-7, with a tentative D call TRBD2 (5 bases). V was cut by 0 bases and J by 6 bases, with 13 bases left in between. The length of the CDR3 is 14 residues. The germline V gene encodes CDR1 SGHRS and CDR2 YFSETQ. The CDR3 bases are TGCGCCAGCAGCTTGGGTACAAGAGCGGTCGAGCAGTACTTC. It translates to CASSLGTRAVEQYF.

The table lists this clonotype with many counts. The rearrangement uses TRBV5-1 and TRBJ2-7; tentative D call: TRBD1 (6 bases). Between the trimmed V and J ends, which lost 4 bases and 2 bases, there was a span of 10 bases. This CDR3 contains 13 residues. Germline CDR1 reads SGHRS; CDR2 reads YFSETQ. The chain's CDR3 is CASSAQGTYEQYF. In DNA form, the CDR3 reads TGCGCCAGCAGCGCCCAGGGGACCTACGAGCAGTACTTC.

V gene TRBV6-5 combines with J gene TRBJ1-5, with D possibly TRBD1 on 5 matching bases. There are 15 residues in the CDR3. V lost 3 bases, J lost 2 bases, and 11 bases lay in between. CDR1 MNHEY and CDR2 SVGAGI come from the germline V gene. CDR3 nucleotide sequence: TGTGCCAGCAGTTATGGGGGGGTCGGCAATCAGCCCCAGCATTTT. Protein: CASSYGGVGNQPQHF.

Here the CDR3 reads CASSFGQSYEQYF. In DNA form, the CDR3 reads TGTGCCAGCAGTTTCGGCCAATCCTACGAGCAGTACTTC. The J gene is TRBJ2-7, the V gene TRBV27; D gene ambiguous. The CDR3 consists of 13 residues. Looked up from germline, CDR1 is MNHEY and CDR2 is SMNVEV (reference sequence). V lost 3 bases, J lost 1 base, and 7 bases lay in between.

The chain combines TRBV9 with TRBJ2-5, with D perhaps TRBD2 (6 bases). Trimming stripped 0 bases from V and 2 bases from J, with 14 bases between. Germline CDR1 reads SGDLS; CDR2 reads YYNGEE. The CDR3 extends over 16 amino acids. The CDR3 DNA reads as TGTGCCAGCAGCGTAGGGGATAGCGGAGGGCAAGAGACCCAGTACTTC. This translates into CASSVGDSGGQETQYF.

This clonotype came up many times. This chain links TRBV6-1 with TRBJ2-7; 9 bases align to TRBD1. Trimming at V came to 5 bases and at J to 4 bases, leaving 3 bases not matched to a gene. The germline CDR1 and CDR2 sequences are MNHNS and SASEGT. The CDR3 loop spans 13 amino acids. The CDR3 nucleotides read TGTGCCAGCAGTTGGGACAGGGCGTACGAGCAGTACTTC. Protein product: CASSWDRAYEQYF.

This clonotype was seen repeatedly, ten times or more. V is TRBV20-1 and J is TRBJ2-7; unclear D gene. The germline V gene has CDR1 DFQATT and CDR2 SNEGSKA (reference sequence). V lost 4 bases, J lost 1 base, and 17 bases lay in between. The CDR3 is 15 amino acids. The DNA for the CDR3 is TGCAGTGCTAAGAGCGCAGACACTGCTTCCTACGAGCAGTACTTC. Protein product: CSAKSADTASYEQYF.

This clonotype was observed at least ten times. This sequence joins TRBV11-3 and TRBJ2-1; tentatively, D is TRBD1 or TRBD2 (5 bases each). CDR1 SGHNT and CDR2 YENEEA come from the germline V gene. Trimming stripped 2 bases from V and 8 bases from J, with 19 bases between. This CDR3 has 16 residues. The CDR3 is CASSLLGASNVDEQFF. Written as DNA, the CDR3 is TGTGCCAGCAGCTTACTAGGGGCTAGCAACGTGGATGAGCAGTTCTTC. Variable domain in full (rest from reference TRBV11-3 and TRBJ2-1): EAGVVQSPRYKIIEKKQPVAFWCNPISGHNTLYWYLQNLGQGPELLIRYENEEAVDDSQLPKDRFSAERLKGVDSTLKIQPAELGDSAVYLCASSLLGASNVDEQFFGPGTRLTVL.

This clonotype was counted many times. The rearrangement uses TRBV20-1 and TRBJ2-3; 9 nucleotides align to TRBD2. J gave up 3 bases and V 1 base, and 8 bases lay outside the gene matches. The CDR3 is made up of 16 amino acids. The germline gives CDR1 DFQATT, CDR2 SNEGSKA (reference sequence). The DNA of the CDR3 is TGCAGTGCTAGAGGGGGTAGCGGGGGATGGACAGATACGCAGTATTTT. Protein: CSARGGSGGWTDTQYF.

At least ten counts were recorded for this clonotype. The chain links TRBV5-6 to TRBJ2-7, with TRBD1 matching over 8 bases. CDR1 is SGHDT and CDR2 is YYEEEE in the germline V gene. V lost 5 bases and J lost 5; bases outside the gene matches: 3. This CDR3 is 12 amino acids long. CDR3: CASRTGGNEQYF. DNA for the CDR3: TGTGCCAGCAGAACAGGGGGGAACGAGCAGTACTTC.

In this sample, this clonotype turned up many times. The chain joins TRBV11-2 to TRBJ2-7, with D perhaps matching TRBD2 (5 bases). The CDR3 runs 14 residues. The germline V and J ends were trimmed by 1 base and 7 bases, with 14 bases remaining between them. Per the germline V gene, CDR1 is SGHAT and CDR2 is FQNNGV. The CDR3 is CASSLGTASGEQYF. The DNA for the CDR3 is TGTGCCAGCAGCTTAGGTACAGCCTCGGGAGAGCAGTACTTC.